Below, one T cell receptor (beta chain) is given with its context. What this receptor recognizes is not known. No base qualities exist here, and no much larger clone lies one base off it. The library was produced with 5' RACE. Sequenced using an Illumina HiSeq 2500. A second PCR of about 6 to 11 cycles was run with a J-beta primer mix and a sample-barcoded 5' primer. Each TCR beta cDNA molecule received a unique molecular identifier from a template-switch 5' adaptor carrying 12 random nucleotides. At least 2.5 million CDR3-containing paired-end reads were obtained from each sample. First-strand cDNA was synthesized from all RNA with the Mint cDNA synthesis kit, primed by a TRBC-specific oligonucleotide. Following uracil-DNA glycosylase treatment, a first 18-cycle PCR with universal primers M1SS and BC2_uni_R was performed on all cDNA. The original methods were these. For normalization, 1 million high-quality reads, each with a distinct molecular identifier, were randomly selected from each sample. Instead of being binned into consensus sequences, reads that shared molecular identifiers were thrown out. MiTCR, run with a Q25 quality threshold and the strictest error-elimination algorithm, handled CDR3 identification, clonotype clustering and error correction. A nonparametric unseen species model with Euler transformation was used to estimate lower-bound total TCR beta diversity. TCRdb took the public reads, trimmed them with fastp at Q25, ran MiXCR for clone calling and kept in-frame beta chains. Here each entry gathers all rows of one CDR3 protein and keeps the most common genes and DNA. TCRdb, not the authors, supplied the V and J calls. The sample table lists about 760,000 distinct CDR3 sequences, around a quarter of them with a count of one. The ten most abundant clones make up 9% to 9.5% of the sample.

The data belong to a study of blood T cells in healthy people across ages (dated by TCRdb to about 2015). Background on the whole study: Template switching captured roughly one uniquely barcoded TCR beta cDNA molecule per two T cells in model experiments. Age-related changes in TCR beta repertoire diversity were measured in the study by deep sequencing normalized with unique cDNA molecular identifiers. Four age groups were formed from the donors: young (average approximately 16 years), middle-aged (less than 40), aged (about 62) and long-lived (more than 75). The study analyzed two additional independent replicas of 1 million unique cDNA reads from the same blood draw for two donors, one aged 18 to 30 and one aged 80 or older.

Systemically healthy Caucasian individuals from Russia, 35 to 50 in total and aged about 6 to 95 years, were included as donors. Each donor gave ten milliliters of peripheral blood, drawn into EDTA-treated Vacutainer tubes. Ficoll-Paque density-gradient centrifugation was used to isolate PBMCs, with at least 7 million obtained per sample. Total RNA was extracted from PBMCs with Trizol reagent, with at least 6 micrograms obtained per sample. Naive CD45RAhigh/CD27high T cell percentages were measured by flow cytometry on a PBMC aliquot from every donor. General findings and caveats noted by the study authors: As age increased, observed TCR beta diversity per million T cells dropped in a roughly linear way, and a significant reduction was already evident by age about 40. The percentage of naive T cells measured by flow cytometry correlated strongly with observed TCR beta diversity. Conclusive comparison of naive and antigen-experienced compartments was prevented by the profiling of bulk unsorted PBMCs. Estimates of total diversity based on one million sequenced T cells were considered lower bounds and underestimates. Compared with the aged group, the long-lived group had more naive CD4+ T cells, fewer expanded clones and increased TCR diversity, suggesting age selection. Because the CMV infection status of the donors was unknown, age-related changes in expanded clonotypes may potentially have been confounded.

This sample also appeared in a second study, on T cells of mothers and their children. As the second publication notes: The donors were nine systemically healthy Caucasian individuals, made up of three mothers and their six children. cDNA synthesis used all of the extracted RNA, with approximately 1.6 ug of RNA in each 15 ul reaction. In the second PCR, sample barcodes and 2-4 random nucleotides were introduced via the M1S primer. Over 9 million TCR beta CDR3 reads came from each mother, compared with approximately 2.8 million reads from each child. Thymic selection similarly shapes TCR recombination output in related and unrelated pairs, with minor effect from inherited differences. Related mother-child pairs always showed normalized repertoire overlap that was slightly higher than in unrelated mother-child pairs, though the difference was never significant. With a sensitivity of approximately 100 clones per million clonotypes, no persistent microchimeric T cell clones were detected. To look for features that set related mother-child pairs apart from unrelated individuals, the researchers ran deep NGS to compare the TCR beta repertoires of mothers and children. The mean age was roughly 44 +/- 4 years for the mothers and approximately 11 +/- 4 years for the children. After adapters were ligated using NEBNext reagents, the libraries underwent 100+100 nt paired-end sequencing on an Illumina HiSeq 2000. To avoid cross-contamination, the mother libraries and the child libraries were prepared a month apart and sequenced in separate runs. Between roughly 500,000 and 2,000,000 distinct TCR beta clonotypes were identified per donor. Naive TCR beta clonotypes were estimated from low-frequency clonotypes matched to each donor's FACS-determined naive share, without sorting.

Sequenced input: blood. The receptor's source is a boy aged 5 to 17 in good health.

The sequenced DNA: TGTGCCAGCAGTTTACGCAGGGGTACTGAAGCTTTCTTT. The encoded protein is CASSLRRGTEAFF. This chain is built from TRBV27 and TRBJ1-1, and TRBD1 may be the D gene, going by 6 matching bases. The junction shows trimming of 2 bases on V and 5 bases on J, plus 9 bases between the germline ends. From the cysteine through the phenylalanine, the CDR3 covers 13 amino acids. Only the CDR3 DNA stays, 39 bases, in frame from base 1. Reading the germline V gene (reference sequence) gives CDR1 MNHEY and CDR2 SMNVEV.